This note documents a single TCR beta chain sequence. Amplifying from RNA transcripts, the study obtained TCR beta CDR3 regions. HTBI primers served in a first-round RT-PCR, which a second-round multiplex PCR followed. MiXCR, run by TCRdb on the multiplex PCR reads, gives a single entry per CDR3 protein. This repertoire shows a few hundred thousand distinct CDR3 sequences, roughly 15% found once; its top ten account for 2% to 3%. This sample was taken from a study of Graves' ophthalmopathy and Graves' hyperthyroidism. CDR3 length: 13 amino acids. Between the trimmed V and J ends, which lost 6 bases and 2 bases, there was a span of 8 bases. The germline CDR1 and CDR2 sequences are MNHEY and SMNVEV (reference sequence).

What was sequenced was peripheral blood. The J gene is TRBJ1-5, the V gene TRBV27, with D uncertain. This TCR derives from an adult woman with stable Graves' hyperthyroidism. CDR3 bases: TGTGCCAGCAGGCCCTTGGGCAATCAGCCCCAGCATTTT. Translated, it gives CASRPLGNQPQHF.